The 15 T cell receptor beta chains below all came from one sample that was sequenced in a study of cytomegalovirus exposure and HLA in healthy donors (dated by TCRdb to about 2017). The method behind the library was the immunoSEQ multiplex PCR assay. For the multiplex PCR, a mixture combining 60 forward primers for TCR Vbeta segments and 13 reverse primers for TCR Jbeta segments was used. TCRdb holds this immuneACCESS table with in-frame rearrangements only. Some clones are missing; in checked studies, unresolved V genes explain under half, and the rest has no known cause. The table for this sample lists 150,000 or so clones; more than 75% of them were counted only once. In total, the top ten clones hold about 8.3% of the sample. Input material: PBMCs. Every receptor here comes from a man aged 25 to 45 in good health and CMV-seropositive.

CDR3 loop: CASSPLTGRVGELFF. The CDR3 DNA reads as TGTGCCAGCAGCCCACTGACAGGGAGAGTCGGGGAGCTGTTTTTT. The rearrangement joins TRBV7-7 to TRBJ2-2; 7 bases align to TRBD1. This CDR3 has 15 residues. CDR1 and CDR2 (germline): SSHAT, FNYEAQ (reference sequence). V lost 5 bases to trimming and J lost 7 bases; unmatched junction nucleotides: 10.

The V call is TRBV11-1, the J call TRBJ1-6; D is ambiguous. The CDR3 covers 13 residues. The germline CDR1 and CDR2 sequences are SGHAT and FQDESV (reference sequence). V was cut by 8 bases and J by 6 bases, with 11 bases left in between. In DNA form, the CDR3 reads TGTGCCAGCGGGGAGATTGGTAATTCACCCCTCCACTTT. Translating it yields CASGEIGNSPLHF.

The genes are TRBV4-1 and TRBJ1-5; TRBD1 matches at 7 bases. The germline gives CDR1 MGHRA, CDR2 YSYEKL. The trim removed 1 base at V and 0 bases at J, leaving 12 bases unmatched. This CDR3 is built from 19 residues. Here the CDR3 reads CASSQGWGQTSYSNQPQHF. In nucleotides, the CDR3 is TGCGCCAGCAGCCAAGGGTGGGGACAGACATCTTATAGCAATCAGCCCCAGCATTTT.

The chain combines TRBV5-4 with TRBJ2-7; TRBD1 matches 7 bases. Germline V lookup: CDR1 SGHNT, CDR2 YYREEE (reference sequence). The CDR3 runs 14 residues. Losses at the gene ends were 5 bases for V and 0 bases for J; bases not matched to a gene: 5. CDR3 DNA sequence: TGTGCCAGCAGGCAGGACAGGAGCTCCTACGAGCAGTACTTC. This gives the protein CASRQDRSSYEQYF.

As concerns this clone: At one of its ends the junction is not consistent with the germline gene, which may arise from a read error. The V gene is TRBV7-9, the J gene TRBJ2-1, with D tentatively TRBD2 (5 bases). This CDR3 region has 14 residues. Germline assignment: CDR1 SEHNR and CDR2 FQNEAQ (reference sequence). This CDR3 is CAGSVGAEYNEQFF. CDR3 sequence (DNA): TGTGCCGGCAGCGTAGGAGCGGAATACAATGAGCAGTTCTTC. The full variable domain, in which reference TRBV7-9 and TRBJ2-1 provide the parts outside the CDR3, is DTGVSQNPRHKITKRGQNVTFRCDPISEHNRLYWYRQTLGQGPEFLTYFQNEAQLEKSRLLSDRFSAERPKGSFSTLEIQRTEQGDSAMYLCAGSVGAEYNEQFFGPGTRLTVL.

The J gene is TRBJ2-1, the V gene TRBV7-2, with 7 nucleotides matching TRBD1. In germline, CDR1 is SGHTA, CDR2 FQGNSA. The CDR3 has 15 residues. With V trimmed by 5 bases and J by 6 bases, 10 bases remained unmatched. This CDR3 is CASSRGKGARNEQFF. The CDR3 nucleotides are TGTGCCAGCAGCAGAGGGAAGGGGGCGCGCAATGAGCAGTTCTTC.

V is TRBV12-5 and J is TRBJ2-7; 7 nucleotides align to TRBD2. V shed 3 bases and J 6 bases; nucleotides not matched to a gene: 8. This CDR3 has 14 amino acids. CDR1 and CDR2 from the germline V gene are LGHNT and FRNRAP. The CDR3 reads CASGFRGSGREQYF. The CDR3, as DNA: TGTGCTAGTGGTTTCCGCGGGAGCGGCCGCGAGCAGTACTTC.

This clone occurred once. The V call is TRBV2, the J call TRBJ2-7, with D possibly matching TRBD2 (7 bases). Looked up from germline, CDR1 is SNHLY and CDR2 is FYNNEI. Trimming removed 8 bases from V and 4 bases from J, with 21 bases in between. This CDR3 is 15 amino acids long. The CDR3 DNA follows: TGTGCCAGCGAATCGGGGGGCGGGAGATCGTACGAGCAGTACTTC. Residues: CASESGGGRSYEQYF.

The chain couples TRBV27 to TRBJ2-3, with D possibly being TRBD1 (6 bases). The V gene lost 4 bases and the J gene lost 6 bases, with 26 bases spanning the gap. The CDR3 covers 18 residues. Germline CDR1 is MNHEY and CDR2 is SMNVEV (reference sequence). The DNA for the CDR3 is TGTGCCAGCAGTTCTTATTTCGGGACACCCGAGCGGATGGATACGCAGTATTTT. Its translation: CASSSYFGTPERMDTQYF.

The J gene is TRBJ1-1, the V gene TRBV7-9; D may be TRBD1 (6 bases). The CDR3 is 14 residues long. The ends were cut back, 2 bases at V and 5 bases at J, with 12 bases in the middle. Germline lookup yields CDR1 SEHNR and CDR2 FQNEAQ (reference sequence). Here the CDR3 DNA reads TGTGCCAGCAGCTTATCCGGGGGGACAACTGAAGCTTTCTTT. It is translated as CASSLSGGTTEAFF.

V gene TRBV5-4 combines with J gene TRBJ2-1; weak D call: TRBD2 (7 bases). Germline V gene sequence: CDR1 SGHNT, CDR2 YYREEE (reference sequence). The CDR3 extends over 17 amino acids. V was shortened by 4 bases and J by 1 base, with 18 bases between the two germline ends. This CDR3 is CASSGGASGRSYNEQFF. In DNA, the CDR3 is TGTGCCAGCAGCGGGGGGGCGTCGGGACGGTCCTACAATGAGCAGTTCTTC.

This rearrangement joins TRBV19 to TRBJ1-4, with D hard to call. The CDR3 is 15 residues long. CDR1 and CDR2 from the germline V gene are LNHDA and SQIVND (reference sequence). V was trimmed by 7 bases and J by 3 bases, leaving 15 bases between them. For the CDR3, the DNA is TGTGCCAGTAAGTCAGGAGGTCTCGCTAATGAAAAACTGTTTTTT. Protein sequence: CASKSGGLANEKLFF. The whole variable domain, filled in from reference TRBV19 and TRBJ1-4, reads DGGITQSPKYLFRKEGQNVTLSCEQNLNHDAMYWYRQDPGQGLRLIYYSQIVNDFQKGDIAEGYSVSREKKESFPLTVTSAQKNPTAFYLCASKSGGLANEKLFFGSGTQLSVL.

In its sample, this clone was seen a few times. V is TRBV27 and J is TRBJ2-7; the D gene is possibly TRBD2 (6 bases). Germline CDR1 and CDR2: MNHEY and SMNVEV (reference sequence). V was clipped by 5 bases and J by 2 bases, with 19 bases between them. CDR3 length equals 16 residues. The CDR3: CASSPHRGKGTYEQYF. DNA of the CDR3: TGTGCCAGCAGTCCCCACCGGGGGAAGGGCACCTACGAGCAGTACTTC.

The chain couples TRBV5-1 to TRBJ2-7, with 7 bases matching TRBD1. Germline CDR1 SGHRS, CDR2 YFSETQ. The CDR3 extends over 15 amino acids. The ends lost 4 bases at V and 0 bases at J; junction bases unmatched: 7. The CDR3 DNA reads TGCGCCAGCAGCACGTCCCGGGACAGCTCCTACGAGCAGTACTTC. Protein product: CASSTSRDSSYEQYF. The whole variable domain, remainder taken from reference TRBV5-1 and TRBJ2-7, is KAGVTQTPRYLIKTRGQQVTLSCSPISGHRSVSWYQQTPGQGLQFLFEYFSETQRNKGNFPGRFSGRQFSNSRSEMNVSTLELGDSALYLCASSTSRDSSYEQYFGPGTRLTVT.

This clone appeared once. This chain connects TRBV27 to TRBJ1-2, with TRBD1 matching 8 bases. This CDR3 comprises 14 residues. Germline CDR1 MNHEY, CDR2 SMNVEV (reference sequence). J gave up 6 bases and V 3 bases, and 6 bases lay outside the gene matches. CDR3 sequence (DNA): TGTGCCAGCAGTTTTCAGGGGGCGGTTGATGGCTACACCTTC. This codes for CASSFQGAVDGYTF.